Each of the 13 T cell receptor beta chains below was sequenced from the same sample in a study of T cell responses to AZD1222 COVID-19 vaccine. The protocol was immunoSEQ multiplex PCR, while the TCRdb copy is restricted to in-frame clones and leaves out a portion. The data show around 130,000 clones, with over 75% seen just once and approximately 3.1% held by the top ten. The sample was peripheral blood, taken on day 0 of AZD1222 vaccination. These receptors all stem from an adult in good health.

The rearrangement joins TRBV28 to TRBJ1-1; maybe TRBD1 (5 bases). CDR1 and CDR2 (germline): MDHEN, SYDVKM. This CDR3 is 14 amino acids long. Trimming removed 1 base from V and 1 base from J, with 7 bases in between. The CDR3: CASSLSTGNTEAFF. The CDR3 nucleotides read TGTGCCAGCAGTTTATCCACAGGGAACACTGAAGCTTTCTTT.

V and J are TRBV27 and TRBJ1-1; D gene unclear. The CDR3 extends over 13 amino acids. V was cut by 6 bases and J by 4 bases, with 12 bases left in between. The germline gives CDR1 MNHEY, CDR2 SMNVEV (reference sequence). This CDR3 is CASSGQESTEAFF. As DNA, the CDR3 is TGTGCCAGCAGCGGGCAAGAATCCACTGAAGCTTTCTTT.

The rearrangement links TRBV5-5 to TRBJ1-5, with TRBD1 identical over 9 bases. With V trimmed by 4 bases and J by 5 bases, 10 bases remained unmatched. This CDR3 has 16 residues. Looked up from germline, CDR1 is SGHKS and CDR2 is YYEKEE (reference sequence). The chain's CDR3 is CASSVRDRESDQPQHF. The CDR3 region has the DNA TGTGCCAGCAGCGTCCGGGACAGGGAGAGCGATCAGCCCCAGCATTTT.

V is TRBV5-1 and J is TRBJ1-4; unclear D gene. The CDR3 extends over 14 amino acids. Deletions cut 2 bases from V and 3 bases from J, with 8 bases between. Germline CDR1 reads SGHRS; CDR2 reads YFSETQ. The CDR3 region has the DNA TGCGCCAGCAGCTTCGGCAGCGCTAATGAAAAACTGTTTTTT. Translating it yields CASSFGSANEKLFF. Together with reference TRBV5-1 and TRBJ1-4, the CDR3 gives the full variable domain: KAGVTQTPRYLIKTRGQQVTLSCSPISGHRSVSWYQQTPGQGLQFLFEYFSETQRNKGNFPGRFSGRQFSNSRSEMNVSTLELGDSALYLCASSFGSANEKLFFGSGTQLSVL.

The chain recombines TRBV7-9 with TRBJ1-5; weak D call: TRBD1 (5 bases). Deletions cut 7 bases from V and 1 base from J, with 14 bases between. This CDR3 comprises 15 residues. Germline V gives CDR1 SEHNR, CDR2 FQNEAQ (reference sequence). CDR3 sequence reads: CASTKGVESNQPQHF. The DNA of the CDR3 is TGTGCCAGCACCAAAGGGGTCGAGAGCAATCAGCCCCAGCATTTT.

J is TRBJ2-1 and V is TRBV9; D is possibly TRBD2 (6 bases). V lost 4 bases, J lost 10 bases, and 12 bases lay in between. There are 12 residues in the CDR3. Germline V gene lookup returns CDR1 SGDLS and CDR2 YYNGEE. CDR3 bases: TGTGCCAGCAGCCCTGGGAGGAGAGAGCAGTTCTTC. The encoded protein is CASSPGRREQFF.

V usage is TRBV9 and J usage is TRBJ1-2; D unclear. The germline CDR1 and CDR2 sequences are SGDLS and YYNGEE. The CDR3 covers 17 residues. Trimming left V 3 bases short and J 4 bases short, with 22 bases between. CDR3 nucleotide sequence: TGTGCCAGCAGCGATTACCCCGACCTTGCAGTAACCTATGGCTACACCTTC. Translation: CASSDYPDLAVTYGYTF.

This clone is categorized as medium-sized (0.01 to 0.1%). The genes are TRBV4-1 and TRBJ2-7, with D perhaps matching TRBD1 or TRBD2 (5 bases each). Per the germline V gene, CDR1 is MGHRA and CDR2 is YSYEKL. The CDR3 contains 13 residues. Trimming cost V 3 bases and J 1 base, with 7 bases left between them. The CDR3 spells CASSQGVSYEQYF. The CDR3, as DNA: TGCGCCAGCAGCCAGGGGGTTTCCTACGAGCAGTACTTC.

Points on this clone: Germline and junction disagree at one end, which may indicate a read error. The V and J genes are TRBV5-5 and TRBJ2-2, with 12 bases lining up with TRBD2. This CDR3 is 17 amino acids long. In germline, CDR1 is SGHKS, CDR2 YYEKEE (reference sequence). CDR3 sequence: CASTLGLAGTNTGELFF. The CDR3 DNA follows: TGTGCCAGCACCTTGGGACTAGCGGGTACGAACACCGGGGAGCTGTTTTTT.

The chain combines TRBV7-9 with TRBJ1-4, with D hard to call. With 5 bases removed from V and 0 bases from J, the gap between germline ends came to 10 bases. The length of the CDR3 is 15 residues. Germline loops: CDR1 SEHNR, CDR2 FQNEAQ (reference sequence). The CDR3 here is CASSLRRTTNEKLFF. The CDR3 DNA is TGTGCCAGCAGCCTCCGACGGACAACTAATGAAAAACTGTTTTTT.

This chain joins TRBV28 and TRBJ1-2; D may be TRBD1 (5 bases). The CDR3 contains 17 residues. The germline CDR1 and CDR2 sequences are MDHEN and SYDVKM. The germline V and J ends were trimmed by 6 bases and 9 bases, with 29 bases remaining between them. CDR3 sequence (DNA): TGTGCCAGCAGCCGGGGCACAGGTGAGCTTCCTTGGCCGCGCTACACCTTC. This translates into CASSRGTGELPWPRYTF.

This chain links TRBV5-1 with TRBJ1-4, with 7 bases aligning to TRBD1. Trimming cost V 5 bases and J 7 bases; bases outside gene matches: 8. Germline-derived CDR1 and CDR2 are SGHRS and YFSETQ. The CDR3 spans 14 residues. The DNA of the CDR3 is TGCGCCAGCAGGGAACAGGGGACCTCTGAAAAACTGTTTTTT. Translating it yields CASREQGTSEKLFF.

The V call is TRBV4-2, the J call TRBJ1-2; possible D gene TRBD1, 5 bases. The CDR3 has 16 residues. Germline V gives CDR1 LGHNA, CDR2 YNFKEQ. Trimming removed 3 bases from V and 0 bases from J, with 14 bases in between. The chain's CDR3 is CASSQDTGGANYGYTF. The CDR3 DNA reads TGTGCCAGCAGCCAGGATACTGGGGGTGCTAACTATGGCTACACCTTC.